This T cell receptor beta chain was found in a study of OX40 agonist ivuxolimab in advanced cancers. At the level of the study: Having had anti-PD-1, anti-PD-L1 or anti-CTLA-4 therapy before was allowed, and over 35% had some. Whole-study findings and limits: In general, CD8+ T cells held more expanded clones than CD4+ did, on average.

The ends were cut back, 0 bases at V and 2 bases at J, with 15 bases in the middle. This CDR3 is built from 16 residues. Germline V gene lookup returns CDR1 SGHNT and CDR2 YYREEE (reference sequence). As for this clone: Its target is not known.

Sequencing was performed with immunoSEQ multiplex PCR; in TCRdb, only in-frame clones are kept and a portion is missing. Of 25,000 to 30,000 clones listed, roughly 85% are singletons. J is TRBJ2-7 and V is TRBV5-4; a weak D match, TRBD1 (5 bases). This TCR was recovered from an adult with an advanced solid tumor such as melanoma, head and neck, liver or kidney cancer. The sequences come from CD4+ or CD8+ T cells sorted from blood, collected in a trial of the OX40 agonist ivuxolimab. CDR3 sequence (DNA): TGTGCCAGCAGCTTGGAGGCCACTACAGGAGCCTACGAGCAGTACTTC. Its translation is CASSLEATTGAYEQYF.